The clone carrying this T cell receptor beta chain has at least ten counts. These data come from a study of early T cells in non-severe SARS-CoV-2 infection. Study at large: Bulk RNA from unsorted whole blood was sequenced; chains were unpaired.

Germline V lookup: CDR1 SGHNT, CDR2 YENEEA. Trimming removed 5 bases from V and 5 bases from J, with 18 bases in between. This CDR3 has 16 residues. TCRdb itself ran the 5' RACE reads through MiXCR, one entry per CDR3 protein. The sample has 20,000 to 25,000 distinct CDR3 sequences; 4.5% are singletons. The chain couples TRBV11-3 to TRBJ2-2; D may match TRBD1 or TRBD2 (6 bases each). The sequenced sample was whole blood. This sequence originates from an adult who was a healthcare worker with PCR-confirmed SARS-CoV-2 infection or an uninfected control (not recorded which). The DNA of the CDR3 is TGTGCCAGCAGCCCAGGACAAGGGGGAGGTACCGGGGAGCTGTTTTTT. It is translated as CASSPGQGGGTGELFF.